The 10 T cell receptor beta chains given below trace back to one sample, sequenced in a study of cytomegalovirus exposure and HLA in healthy donors. The PCR contained 60 Vbeta and 13 Jbeta primers. Clones were sequenced by immunoSEQ multiplex PCR, and TCRdb holds only the in-frame ones, with some missing. The sample carries about 120,000 clones, around 85% recorded once. The sequencing sample was made of PBMCs. Source of these receptors: a young man in good health and CMV-seronegative.

The V gene is TRBV7-9, the J gene TRBJ2-5; the D is unclear. Germline CDR1 and CDR2: SEHNR and FQNEAQ (reference sequence). The V gene lost 6 bases and the J gene lost 0 bases, with 14 bases spanning the gap. The CDR3 contains 15 residues. DNA of the CDR3: TGTGCCAGCAGTTCAGAAGGAGCGTACCAAGAGACCCAGTACTTC. Translating gives CASSSEGAYQETQYF.

The chain couples TRBV5-4 to TRBJ1-2; possibly TRBD1 for D (5 bases). This CDR3 has 14 residues. V lost 0 bases and J 4 bases, leaving 10 bases between the germline ends. Germline CDR1 SGHNT, CDR2 YYREEE (reference sequence). CDR3 in DNA: TGTGCCAGCAGCTTGGCCGGGGGTTCCTATGGCTACACCTTC. The encoded protein is CASSLAGGSYGYTF.

A few counts support this clone. The chain has TRBV6-5 and TRBJ2-7; a weak D match, TRBD2 (6 bases). The CDR3 consists of 13 residues. The V and J ends lost 7 bases and 3 bases respectively, with 13 bases between them. CDR1 and CDR2 from the germline V gene are MNHEY and SVGAGI. This CDR3 reads CASTNGGNYEQYF. CDR3 bases: TGTGCCAGCACCAACGGAGGGAACTACGAGCAGTACTTC.

The rearrangement links TRBV13 to TRBJ1-2; D is unclear. Trimming left V 0 bases short and J 8 bases short, with 10 bases between. Germline V gene data show CDR1 as PRHDT and CDR2 as FYEKMQ (reference sequence). There are 13 residues in the CDR3. The CDR3 loop reads CASSLGGDGGYTF. CDR3 nucleotide sequence: TGTGCCAGCAGCTTAGGGGGAGACGGGGGCTACACCTTC.

The V and J genes are TRBV11-2 and TRBJ1-2, with no clear D. V was pared by 5 bases and J by 8 bases, with 15 bases between. CDR1 SGHAT and CDR2 FQNNGV come from the germline V gene. This CDR3 has 13 residues. CDR3 in DNA: TGTGCCAGCAGCCCCACTCCCGGGAGGGGCTACACCTTC. Translation gives CASSPTPGRGYTF.

This clone was found once. This CDR3 is CASTPLEGGKNIQYF. CDR3 DNA sequence: TGCGCCAGCACTCCCTTGGAGGGCGGCAAAAACATTCAGTACTTC. The chain joins TRBV23-1 to TRBJ2-4, with D possibly matching TRBD2 (6 bases). TRBV23-1 counts as an open reading frame of uncertain function. The CDR3 loop spans 15 amino acids. V dropped 7 bases and J dropped 3 bases, with 16 bases sitting between them.

The rearrangement joins TRBV28 to TRBJ2-6; D is possibly TRBD1 (5 bases). Trimming took 5 bases from V and 2 from J, leaving 16 bases between them. The CDR3 is made up of 17 amino acids. Germline loops: CDR1 MDHEN, CDR2 SYDVKM. The CDR3 reads CASSRLIRGTGANVLTF. Here the CDR3 DNA reads TGTGCCAGCAGTCGGTTAATAAGGGGAACTGGGGCCAACGTCCTGACTTTC.

The chain recombines TRBV9 with TRBJ2-7; D possibly corresponds to TRBD2 (5 bases). The V end was cut by 0 bases, the J end by 3 bases, with 10 bases between. Germline CDR1 and CDR2: SGDLS and YYNGEE. The CDR3 extends over 14 amino acids. This CDR3 is CASSVVVASYEQYF. In nucleotides, the CDR3 is TGTGCCAGCAGCGTAGTGGTAGCGAGCTACGAGCAGTACTTC.

The V call is TRBV7-8, the J call TRBJ2-7, with TRBD1 matching 10 bases. This CDR3 is built from 16 residues. V shed 2 bases and J 3 bases; nucleotides not matched to a gene: 7. The germline gives CDR1 SGHVS, CDR2 FQNEAQ. CDR3 bases: TGTGCCAGCAGCTTACTGGGGACAGGGGAACTCTACGAGCAGTACTTC. Translating it yields CASSLLGTGELYEQYF. Using reference TRBV7-8 and TRBJ2-7 for the parts outside the CDR3, the full variable domain is GAGVSQSPRYKVAKRGQDVALRCDPISGHVSLFWYQQALGQGPEFLTYFQNEAQLDKSGLPSDRFFAERPEGSVSTLKIQRTQQEDSAVYLCASSLLGTGELYEQYFGPGTRLTVT.

The V call is TRBV11-2, the J call TRBJ1-1; the D gene is possibly TRBD1 (5 bases). V lost 2 bases and J 1 base, leaving 8 bases between the germline ends. From germline, CDR1 is SGHAT and CDR2 FQNNGV. The CDR3 covers 14 residues. The chain's CDR3 is CASSLSTENTEAFF. The DNA for the CDR3 is TGTGCCAGCAGCTTATCGACAGAGAACACTGAAGCTTTCTTT.